Presented here are 13 T cell receptor beta chains from one specimen sequenced in a study of OX40 agonist ivuxolimab in advanced cancers. The repertoire was sequenced with immunoSEQ multiplex PCR; TCRdb's copy has only in-frame clones and lacks some. Among about 71,000 clones listed, about four fifths were seen once. The specimen comprised CD4+ or CD8+ T cells sorted from blood, sampled in a trial of the OX40 agonist ivuxolimab. The receptors were sampled from an adult with an advanced solid tumor such as melanoma, head and neck, liver or kidney cancer.

This rearrangement joins TRBV29-1 to TRBJ2-3; 13 nucleotides align to TRBD2. From germline, CDR1 is SQVTM and CDR2 ANQGSEA. Trimming at V came to 0 bases and at J to 3 bases, leaving 3 bases not matched to a gene. The CDR3 extends over 16 amino acids. The CDR3 spells CSVEDWTSGRTDTQYF. CDR3 in DNA: TGCAGCGTTGAAGACTGGACTAGCGGGAGAACAGATACGCAGTATTTT.

This clone was recorded a few times. V is TRBV4-2 and J is TRBJ2-5; possible D gene TRBD2, 5 bases. The V gene lost 0 bases and the J gene lost 5 bases, with 16 bases spanning the gap. Germline V gives CDR1 LGHNA, CDR2 YNFKEQ. The length of the CDR3 is 16 residues. The CDR3 DNA reads as TGTGCCAGCAGCCAAGAGAGGTCGGGAAGGCAGGAGACCCAGTACTTC. Translating it yields CASSQERSGRQETQYF.

The chain's CDR3 is CAWLSPYGGLSYNEQFF. The CDR3 DNA reads as TGTGCCTGGCTTTCCCCTTACGGGGGCCTCTCCTACAATGAGCAGTTCTTC. The rearrangement links TRBV30 to TRBJ2-1; either TRBD1 or TRBD2 may supply D (6 bases each). The V end lost 5 bases, the J end lost 0 bases, and 20 bases lay between the germline ends. This CDR3 has 17 residues. Per germline, CDR1 GTSNPN and CDR2 SVGIG (reference sequence).

The V and J genes are TRBV5-1 and TRBJ2-3; no reliable D call. V shed 0 bases and J shed 8 bases, with 19 bases lying between them. Germline V gives CDR1 SGHRS, CDR2 YFSETQ. The CDR3 extends over 16 amino acids. CDR3 sequence (DNA): TGCGCCAGCAGCTTGGCCAGTTTCACTGGTACTATTACGCAGTATTTT. It specifies CASSLASFTGTITQYF.

CDR3 coding DNA: TGCGCCAGCAGCCAAAGACAGGGGGCATCAGATACGCAGTATTTT. Protein product: CASSQRQGASDTQYF. The chain carries TRBV4-1 and TRBJ2-3; 10 nucleotides match TRBD1. Germline CDR1 MGHRA, CDR2 YSYEKL. Trimming removed 2 bases from V and 4 bases from J; junction bases left unmatched: 3. This CDR3 is built from 15 residues.

The chain uses TRBV11-1 and TRBJ2-7, with D uncertain. In germline, CDR1 is SGHAT, CDR2 FQDESV (reference sequence). The CDR3 spans 15 residues. The V end was cut by 4 bases, the J end by 1 base, with 14 bases between. The CDR3 DNA sequence: TGTGCCAGCAGCTCCCCTTCTGTCGGTTCCTACGAGCAGTACTTC. Translating it yields CASSSPSVGSYEQYF. Full variable domain (rest looked up from reference TRBV11-1 and TRBJ2-7): EAEVAQSPRYKITEKSQAVAFWCDPISGHATLYWYRQILGQGPELLVQFQDESVVDDSQLPKDRFSAERLKGVDSTLKIQPAELGDSAMYLCASSSPSVGSYEQYFGPGTRLTVT.

The V call is TRBV15, the J call TRBJ1-5; no clear D. The CDR3 is made up of 17 amino acids. Germline values: CDR1 LNHNV, CDR2 YYDKDF (reference sequence). Trimming stripped 0 bases from V and 2 bases from J, with 14 bases between. The CDR3: CATSRDLLGARNQPQHF. The CDR3 DNA reads TGTGCCACCAGCAGAGATCTCTTAGGAGCCCGCAATCAGCCCCAGCATTTT.

The chain links TRBV30 to TRBJ2-5, with TRBD2 as a possible D gene (7 bases). The CDR3 runs 13 residues. The germline V gene has CDR1 GTSNPN and CDR2 SVGIG (reference sequence). Trimming shortened V by 3 bases and J by 4 bases, and 12 bases separated the two germline ends. The CDR3 is CAWRGGVGETQYF. The CDR3 nucleotides are TGTGCCTGGAGAGGGGGGGTCGGAGAGACCCAGTACTTC.

CDR3 in amino acids: CASSLGHYEQYF. The CDR3 DNA is TGTGCCAGCAGCTTGGGACACTACGAGCAGTACTTC. J is TRBJ2-7 and V is TRBV4-2, with D perhaps matching TRBD1 (6 bases). Germline-derived CDR1 and CDR2 are LGHNA and YNFKEQ. V was cut by 5 bases and J by 3 bases, with 8 bases left in between. The CDR3 is made up of 12 amino acids.

The V call is TRBV28, the J call TRBJ2-1, with 8 positions matching TRBD1. Trimming removed 3 bases from V and 5 bases from J; junction bases left unmatched: 9. This CDR3 has 16 residues. Per germline, CDR1 MDHEN and CDR2 SYDVKM. This CDR3 reads CASSFSWDRSNNEQFF. CDR3 coding DNA: TGTGCCAGCAGTTTTTCTTGGGACAGGAGTAACAATGAGCAGTTCTTC.

V and J are TRBV18 and TRBJ1-5; D unclear. This CDR3 has 15 amino acids. V lost 2 bases and J lost 4, with 12 bases in between. The germline gives CDR1 KGHSH, CDR2 LQKENI. The CDR3 DNA reads as TGTGCCAGCTCACCAACGGGAGCGAATAATCAGCCCCAGCATTTT. The encoded protein is CASSPTGANNQPQHF.

The CDR3 coding sequence is TGCGCCAGCAGCTTATCCTCTGGGGCCAACGTCCTGACTTTC. It is translated as CASSLSSGANVLTF. The J gene is TRBJ2-6, the V gene TRBV5-1; D not resolved. Germline V gene lookup returns CDR1 SGHRS and CDR2 YFSETQ. The V end lost 2 bases, the J end lost 0 bases, and 3 bases lay between the germline ends. CDR3 size: 14 residues.

V usage is TRBV4-3 and J usage is TRBJ1-5; D may be TRBD1 (6 bases). CDR3 size: 15 residues. Germline CDR1 and CDR2: LGHNA and YSLEER. Between the trimmed V and J ends, which lost 4 bases and 4 bases, there was a span of 14 bases. The chain's CDR3 is CASSPTYRDNQPQHF. CDR3 bases: TGCGCCAGCAGCCCGACTTACAGGGATAATCAGCCCCAGCATTTT.